Listed below are T cell receptor beta chains from one sample, sequenced in a study of T-cell memory formation after mild COVID-19. A single record per CDR3 protein comes from TCRdb applying MiXCR to the 5' RACE reads. The table includes approximately 50,000 distinct CDR3 sequences, 9.3% detected once. The sequenced sample consisted of PBMCs or a T cell subset sorted from them (not recorded which). These receptors were taken from an adult woman who had mild COVID-19 (a few samples of this study predate the infection). Cell type and time point are not known. CDR3s leave out the opening cysteine and the closing phenylalanine or tryptophan.

v_gene	j_gene	CDR3aa
TRBV19	TRBJ2-3	ASSIGDRGDTQY
TRBV6-6	TRBJ1-5	ASREQGQAGQPQH
TRBV4-3	TRBJ2-2	ASSQGRYTGELF
TRBV6-2/TRBV6-3	TRBJ2-1	ASSFQQAGLGNEQF
TRBV24-1	TRBJ2-1	ATRRGAGNEQF
TRBV20-1	TRBJ2-3	SAKQREGTTDTQY
TRBV5-1	TRBJ1-1	ASSYDPAGMNTEAF
TRBV12-3/TRBV12-4	TRBJ1-1	ASRHLGRGLATEAF
TRBV21-1	TRBJ2-6	ASSKDKGDRDSGANVLT
TRBV19	TRBJ2-1	ASSQLAGVFNEQF
TRBV29-1	TRBJ2-3	SVEPGTGSTDTQY
TRBV5-1	TRBJ2-2	ASSILAGAYTGELF
TRBV6-1	TRBJ2-1	ASRGTSGREYNEQF
TRBV20-1	TRBJ2-7	SATGTGLYEQY
TRBV7-3	TRBJ2-7	ASSLERDTYEQY
TRBV6-5	TRBJ1-2	ASRSLGGNYGYT
TRBV4-1	TRBJ1-5	ASSQGWTGAEPQH
TRBV5-1	TRBJ2-3	ASSLSTDTQY
TRBV20-1	TRBJ1-1	SATLSGGEAF
TRBV20-1	TRBJ1-2	SARDPGQGHGYT
TRBV4-2	TRBJ2-1	ASSQGGEQF
TRBV5-4	TRBJ2-2	ASSLDGVNTGELF
TRBV7-9	TRBJ2-1	ASSFPGGPSSYNEQF
TRBV5-4	TRBJ2-5	ASRRRQGTSQETQY
TRBV20-1	TRBJ2-1	SARDQGRNRGNEQF
TRBV5-1	TRBJ1-3	ASSASGTGANTIY
TRBV5-4	TRBJ2-5	ASSVTSGRGGPQY
TRBV30	TRBJ2-2	AWSPGLASNTGELF
TRBV20-1	TRBJ2-1	SARDFGGYYNEQF
TRBV5-1	TRBJ2-1	ASSLAGGGQNEQF
TRBV7-8	TRBJ2-2	ASSSWDKNTGELF
TRBV7-6	TRBJ2-5	ASSLSGGGHRETQY
TRBV12-3/TRBV12-4	TRBJ2-3	ASSPRLATSGDTQY
TRBV7-2	TRBJ1-6	ASRGQRGNSPLH
TRBV7-9	TRBJ2-5	ASSFGLEETQY
TRBV27	TRBJ1-1	ASSLDRGSINEAF
TRBV5-1	TRBJ2-1	ASLAPLAGGYNEQF
TRBV15	TRBJ2-7	ATSRDKQMGEQY
TRBV19	TRBJ1-5	ASSADRVTQPQH
TRBV3-1	TRBJ2-7	ASSQQTASYEQY
TRBV5-4	TRBJ2-7	ASSPGTGGYEQY
TRBV18	TRBJ1-1	ASSPGSLYTEAF
TRBV7-6	TRBJ2-7	ASSPGTSGTYEQY
TRBV7-9	TRBJ2-7	ASSLGYGSSYEQY
TRBV7-9	TRBJ2-6	ASSQRQVLYSGANVLT
TRBV20-1	TRBJ2-2	SARSIPGLAGGPPNTGELF
TRBV20-1	TRBJ2-5	SARDRPSGSSAQY